The 9 T cell receptor beta chains below come from one sample, sequenced in a study of technical replicates of blood from a handful of donors. The data were produced by immunoSEQ multiplex PCR, yet TCRdb's version contains in-frame clones alone and is incomplete. Here the sample spans about 100,000 clones, 96% being singletons. The sample comprised T cells isolated from PBMCs. All receptors come from a human donor in good health.

V gene TRBV10-3 combines with J gene TRBJ2-2, with D possibly being TRBD2 (5 bases). This CDR3 is built from 19 residues. Germline loops: CDR1 ENHRY, CDR2 SYGVKD. Deletions cut 0 bases from V and 1 base from J, with 18 bases between. The DNA for the CDR3 is TGTGCCATCAGTGAGTCGACCGGGTTCGCGGGCTTGAACACCGGGGAGCTGTTTTTT. It is translated as CAISESTGFAGLNTGELFF.

This rearrangement joins TRBV6-6 to TRBJ1-1; unclear D gene. CDR1 is MNHNY and CDR2 is SVGAGI in the germline V gene (reference sequence). Between the trimmed V and J ends, which lost 6 bases and 2 bases, there was a span of 10 bases. The CDR3 totals 13 residues. CDR3 region: CASSPVLNTEAFF. CDR3 DNA: TGTGCCAGCAGCCCGGTCCTCAACACTGAAGCTTTCTTT.

This clone was seen just once. V gene TRBV19 combines with J gene TRBJ1-2, with TRBD1 matching over 10 bases. Germline CDR1 LNHDA, CDR2 SQIVND (reference sequence). Trimming took 6 bases from V and 9 from J; bases not matched to a gene: 4. The CDR3 contains 12 residues. In DNA form, the CDR3 reads TGTGCCAGTAGCAGACAGGGGGCTAGCTACACCTTC. Its translation: CASSRQGASYTF. Filled out from reference TRBV19 and TRBJ1-2, the complete variable domain reads DGGITQSPKYLFRKEGQNVTLSCEQNLNHDAMYWYRQDPGQGLRLIYYSQIVNDFQKGDIAEGYSVSREKKESFPLTVTSAQKNPTAFYLCASSRQGASYTFGSGTRLTVV.

In its sample, this clone was seen once. The chain recombines TRBV2 with TRBJ2-7, with a weak D call TRBD2 (6 bases). This CDR3 spans 15 amino acids. In germline, CDR1 is SNHLY, CDR2 FYNNEI. Trimming took off 11 bases at V and 5 bases at J, with 25 bases between the two ends. The CDR3 protein is CASRRLVGLGDEQYF. The CDR3 nucleotides read TGTGCCTCACGTAGACTAGTCGGTCTAGGTGACGAGCAGTACTTC.

The chain joins TRBV2 to TRBJ2-3; 11 nucleotides match TRBD2. V lost 1 base to trimming and J lost 2 bases; unmatched junction nucleotides: 2. Germline CDR1 is SNHLY and CDR2 is FYNNEI. CDR3 length equals 16 residues. Here the CDR3 DNA reads TGTGCCAGCAGTGAAGGACTAGCGGGACTCACAGATACGCAGTATTTT. This gives the protein CASSEGLAGLTDTQYF.

CDR3 DNA sequence: TGTGCCAGCCGAGAAGGGGCTGGGGACTACACAGATACGCAGTATTTT. It specifies CASREGAGDYTDTQYF. J is TRBJ2-3 and V is TRBV27; TRBD2 aligns across 7 bases. Germline V gives CDR1 MNHEY, CDR2 SMNVEV (reference sequence). The CDR3 consists of 16 residues. The V gene end was trimmed by 8 bases and the J gene end by 2 bases; junction bases not matched to a gene: 13.

The J gene is TRBJ2-5, the V gene TRBV7-9; 9 positions match TRBD1. Trimming at V came to 6 bases and at J to 3 bases, leaving 8 bases not matched to a gene. The CDR3 sequence is 15 residues long. The V gene's germline CDR1 is SEHNR and CDR2 FQNEAQ (reference sequence). CDR3: CASRRGQGGEETQYF. The CDR3 DNA is TGTGCCAGCAGACGGGGACAGGGTGGTGAAGAGACCCAGTACTTC.

The chain uses TRBV19 and TRBJ1-5, with a tentative D call TRBD1 (5 bases). V dropped 3 bases and J dropped 5 bases, with 14 bases sitting between them. From germline, CDR1 is LNHDA and CDR2 SQIVND (reference sequence). CDR3 size: 15 residues. CDR3 bases: TGTGCCAGTAGTATGGGCAGGGCAATGGATCAGCCCCAGCATTTT. Its translation is CASSMGRAMDQPQHF.

This chain uses TRBV4-1 with TRBJ2-1; D gene unclear. This CDR3 comprises 11 residues. Germline V gene data show CDR1 as MGHRA and CDR2 as YSYEKL. Trimming took off 6 bases at V and 7 bases at J, with 7 bases between the two ends. The CDR3 DNA sequence: TGCGCCAGCAGTCAGGTGAATGAGCAGTTCTTC. Translation: CASSQVNEQFF.